These 32 T cell receptor beta chains came from one sample sequenced in a study of cytomegalovirus exposure and HLA in healthy donors. The PCR ran on 60 Vbeta and 13 Jbeta primers. TCRdb's copy holds only in-frame clones and misses some; the assay was immunoSEQ multiplex PCR. Here the sample spans about 120,000 clones, 75% to 85% being singletons. The sample taken for sequencing was PBMCs. Receptors originate from a man aged 25-45 years in good health and CMV-seropositive.

Here the CDR3 reads CASSLVPGGAHEQYF. In DNA form, the CDR3 reads TGTGCCAGCAGCTTAGTACCGGGGGGGGCCCACGAGCAGTACTTC. This rearrangement joins TRBV7-2 to TRBJ2-7; 8 bases match TRBD2. The germline V gene encodes CDR1 SGHTA and CDR2 FQGNSA. V shed 1 base and J 5 bases; nucleotides not matched to a gene: 7. The CDR3 has 15 amino acids.

The chain employs TRBV29-1 and TRBJ2-5; D remains unclear. This CDR3 has 12 residues. Per germline, CDR1 SQVTM and CDR2 ANQGSEA. Deletions cut 4 bases from V and 2 bases from J, with 8 bases between. The CDR3 region is CSVAQRQETQYF. CDR3 nucleotide sequence: TGCAGCGTTGCACAGAGACAAGAGACCCAGTACTTC.

The J gene is TRBJ2-1, the V gene TRBV30; a possible D gene is TRBD2 (5 bases). The CDR3 length is 17 residues. The germline V and J ends were trimmed by 0 bases and 0 bases, with 15 bases remaining between them. From germline, CDR1 is GTSNPN and CDR2 SVGIG (reference sequence). CDR3 amino acids: CAWSVTRAASSYNEQFF. The CDR3 DNA sequence: TGTGCCTGGAGTGTAACGAGGGCAGCCAGCTCCTACAATGAGCAGTTCTTC.

In nucleotides, the CDR3 is TGCAGCGTCCCCGGGACTAGCGGACCAGCGAACACCGGGGAGCTGTTTTTT. This translates into CSVPGTSGPANTGELFF. J is TRBJ2-2 and V is TRBV29-1; 11 positions match TRBD2. This CDR3 has 17 amino acids. From germline, CDR1 is SQVTM and CDR2 ANQGSEA. Germline trimming cut 6 bases from V and 0 bases from J; bases unmatched to any gene: 9.

The chain uses TRBV6-5 and TRBJ2-7; D possibly corresponds to TRBD2 (5 bases). The CDR3 loop spans 15 amino acids. Trimming removed 0 bases from V and 2 bases from J, with 11 bases in between. CDR1 and CDR2 (germline): MNHEY, SVGAGI. The CDR3 protein is CASSYSEASAYEQYF. The CDR3 nucleotides are TGTGCCAGCAGTTACTCGGAGGCGTCTGCCTACGAGCAGTACTTC.

The chain uses TRBV30 and TRBJ1-4; TRBD1 matches 10 bases. The CDR3 loop spans 14 amino acids. Trimming took 7 bases from V and 6 from J; bases not matched to a gene: 8. CDR1 GTSNPN and CDR2 SVGIG come from the germline V gene (reference sequence). In nucleotides, the CDR3 is TGTGCCTATAAGACCGGGACAGGGGATGAAAAACTGTTTTTT. It codes for CAYKTGTGDEKLFF.

The rearrangement joins TRBV11-2 to TRBJ2-6; unclear D gene. Trimming took 5 bases from V and 11 from J, leaving 13 bases between them. This CDR3 is built from 13 residues. Germline V CDR1 and CDR2: SGHAT, FQNNGV. CDR3 region: CASSLSGPYVLTF. The CDR3 DNA reads TGTGCCAGCAGCCTAAGTGGGCCTTACGTCCTGACTTTC.

The gene calls are TRBV28 and TRBJ1-3; perhaps TRBD1 as D (6 bases). Trimming left V 7 bases short and J 1 base short, with 11 bases between. This CDR3 region has 14 residues. Germline assignment: CDR1 MDHEN and CDR2 SYDVKM. The CDR3 coding sequence is TGTGCCAGCACTACGAGGGGGTCTGGAAACACCATATATTTT. Translated, it gives CASTTRGSGNTIYF.

V is TRBV6-1 and J is TRBJ2-3, with TRBD2 matching over 9 bases. The CDR3 totals 16 residues. V shed 1 base, J shed 0 bases, and the junction held 2 bases outside the gene matches. CDR1 and CDR2 from the germline V gene are MNHNS and SASEGT. CDR3 DNA: TGTGCCAGCAGTGAAGGGACTAGCGTTAGCACAGATACGCAGTATTTT. Translation: CASSEGTSVSTDTQYF.

The V gene is TRBV6-6, the J gene TRBJ1-6; D not resolved. This CDR3 region has 13 residues. Germline CDR1 is MNHNY and CDR2 is SVGAGI (reference sequence). Trimming took off 5 bases at V and 8 bases at J, with 10 bases between the two ends. CDR3 sequence (DNA): TGTGCCAGCAGTCCGGGGAACTATTCACCCCTCCACTTT. Translating it yields CASSPGNYSPLHF.

The J gene is TRBJ1-1, the V gene TRBV9; TRBD1 matches 10 bases. Germline V gives CDR1 SGDLS, CDR2 YYNGEE. The CDR3 runs 15 residues. Losses at the gene ends were 2 bases for V and 11 bases for J; bases not matched to a gene: 12. The CDR3 sequence is CASSVTGTGAEVAFF. CDR3 bases: TGTGCCAGCAGCGTTACCGGGACAGGGGCGGAGGTTGCTTTCTTT.

The V and J genes are TRBV5-6 and TRBJ2-7; 13 bases map to TRBD2. V shed 4 bases and J 2 bases; nucleotides not matched to a gene: 3. The CDR3 runs 15 residues. The germline V gene has CDR1 SGHDT and CDR2 YYEEEE. The CDR3 nucleotides are TGTGCCAGCAGCGTGGGACTAGCGGGGACCTACGAGCAGTACTTC. It yields the protein CASSVGLAGTYEQYF.

The gene calls are TRBV27 and TRBJ2-2; D is unclear. The CDR3 is 12 amino acids. Germline V gives CDR1 MNHEY, CDR2 SMNVEV (reference sequence). The V and J ends lost 6 bases and 5 bases respectively, with 7 bases between them. CDR3: CASSSYTGELFF. The CDR3 DNA reads TGTGCCAGCAGCTCCTATACCGGGGAGCTGTTTTTT.

This clone came up a few times. J is TRBJ2-7 and V is TRBV6-1; TRBD1 matches at 7 bases. CDR1 and CDR2 (germline): MNHNS, SASEGT. The CDR3 spans 15 residues. V trimming: 6 bases; J trimming: 3 bases; junction bases outside the gene matches: 11. CDR3 in DNA: TGTGCCAGCAGAAGATCGACAGGGCAAAGCTACGAGCAGTACTTC. Translating gives CASRRSTGQSYEQYF.

The chain carries TRBV19 and TRBJ1-2; 9 bases align to TRBD1. After removal of 3 bases from V and 7 bases from J, the junction contained 6 bases not matched to a gene. This CDR3 spans 14 amino acids. The germline V gene has CDR1 LNHDA and CDR2 SQIVND (reference sequence). Written as DNA, the CDR3 is TGTGCCAGTAGTATTCGGGACAGGGTTCGTGGCTACACCTTC. Amino acids: CASSIRDRVRGYTF. The full variable domain, in which reference TRBV19 and TRBJ1-2 provide the parts outside the CDR3, is DGGITQSPKYLFRKEGQNVTLSCEQNLNHDAMYWYRQDPGQGLRLIYYSQIVNDFQKGDIAEGYSVSREKKESFPLTVTSAQKNPTAFYLCASSIRDRVRGYTFGSGTRLTVV.

V is TRBV12-5 and J is TRBJ2-7, with TRBD1 matching over 9 bases. This CDR3 spans 16 amino acids. V was pared by 2 bases and J by 2 bases, with 7 bases of the junction left unmatched. The germline V gene encodes CDR1 LGHNT and CDR2 FRNRAP. Here the CDR3 DNA reads TGTGCTAGTGGTTTGTTCGGACAGGGGCTCCCCTACGAGCAGTACTTC. It yields the protein CASGLFGQGLPYEQYF.

Remarks on this clone: Germline is not matched at one junction end, which may reflect a read error. V usage is TRBV9 and J usage is TRBJ2-7; 9 bases are shared with TRBD1. The length of the CDR3 is 14 residues. Germline V gene sequence: CDR1 SGDLS, CDR2 YYNGEE. CDR3 amino acids: CAGSAGQGSYEQYF. CDR3 sequence (DNA): TGTGCCGGCAGCGCGGGACAGGGTTCCTACGAGCAGTACTTC.

The rearrangement links TRBV5-1 to TRBJ2-1, with TRBD1 matching 7 bases. The CDR3 consists of 14 residues. Germline V gene lookup returns CDR1 SGHRS and CDR2 YFSETQ. J gave up 5 bases and V 3 bases, and 5 bases lay outside the gene matches. The CDR3 is CASSSGTVHNEQFF. CDR3 nucleotide sequence: TGCGCCAGCAGCTCCGGGACAGTCCACAATGAGCAGTTCTTC.

The chain employs TRBV9 and TRBJ2-7; 9 bases map to TRBD1. This CDR3 has 15 residues. Germline V gene sequence: CDR1 SGDLS, CDR2 YYNGEE. V dropped 3 bases and J dropped 1; count of bases not matched to a gene: 5. This chain's CDR3 is CASSAGTGRSYEQYF. The CDR3 coding sequence is TGTGCCAGCAGCGCCGGGACAGGGAGGTCCTACGAGCAGTACTTC.

This chain links TRBV7-3 with TRBJ2-2; possibly TRBD2 for D (6 bases). Trimming pared 8 bases from V and 1 base from J, leaving 11 bases between. Germline CDR1 SGHTA, CDR2 FQGTGA. The CDR3 length is 14 residues. DNA of the CDR3: TGTGCCAGCGAGCAGGGAGGGAACACCGGGGAGCTGTTTTTT. Translating gives CASEQGGNTGELFF.

The rearrangement links TRBV9 to TRBJ1-2, with D possibly being TRBD1 (5 bases). CDR3 size: 14 residues. Trimming took off 0 bases at V and 2 bases at J, with 8 bases between the two ends. Looked up from germline, CDR1 is SGDLS and CDR2 is YYNGEE. CDR3 residues: CASSVGKGNYGYTF. CDR3 bases: TGTGCCAGCAGCGTAGGGAAGGGGAACTATGGCTACACCTTC.

This sequence joins TRBV2 and TRBJ1-2, with 9 nucleotides matching TRBD1. Germline CDR1 reads SNHLY; CDR2 reads FYNNEI. After removal of 7 bases from V and 3 bases from J, the junction contained 6 bases not matched to a gene. This CDR3 has 14 residues. Written as DNA, the CDR3 is TGTGCCAGCACCCCACAGGGGGCGTACTATGGCTACACCTTC. Its translation is CASTPQGAYYGYTF.

This clone came up once. The chain employs TRBV29-1 and TRBJ2-5, with 9 bases matching TRBD1. This CDR3 region has 15 residues. After removal of 7 bases from V and 5 bases from J, the junction contained 14 bases not matched to a gene. Germline CDR1 and CDR2: SQVTM and ANQGSEA. The DNA for the CDR3 is TGCAGCGCGCGGGACAGGGACCTACCTGGGGAGACCCAGTACTTC. As protein: CSARDRDLPGETQYF.

This chain links TRBV23-1 with TRBJ1-6; 9 bases match TRBD1. TRBV23-1 belongs to the ORF category, with a function that is uncertain. Trimming took 0 bases from V and 7 from J; bases not matched to a gene: 7. This CDR3 has 17 amino acids. The CDR3 region is CASSQSTNRGQNSPLHF. Written as DNA, the CDR3 is TGCGCCAGCAGTCAATCCACTAACAGGGGGCAGAATTCACCCCTCCACTTT.

This rearrangement joins TRBV4-2 to TRBJ2-5; 9 bases are shared with TRBD2. V gave up 1 base and J gave up 3 bases; unmatched junction bases: 6. This CDR3 comprises 16 residues. Germline V gene lookup returns CDR1 LGHNA and CDR2 YNFKEQ. This chain's CDR3 is CASSQGSVAGEETQYF. The CDR3 DNA is TGTGCCAGCAGCCAAGGGTCGGTAGCGGGGGAAGAGACCCAGTACTTC.

The chain has TRBV6-1 and TRBJ2-3, with 8 bases matching TRBD2. V lost 0 bases to trimming and J lost 8 bases; unmatched junction nucleotides: 7. The CDR3 length is 15 residues. Germline-derived CDR1 and CDR2 are MNHNS and SASEGT. CDR3: CASSEAGTRLGTQYF. The CDR3 DNA is TGTGCCAGCAGTGAAGCAGGGACTAGGTTGGGTACGCAGTATTTT.

The rearrangement links TRBV29-1 to TRBJ1-4; weak D call: TRBD1 (5 bases). The V and J ends lost 4 bases and 5 bases respectively, with 11 bases between them. Germline-derived CDR1 and CDR2 are SQVTM and ANQGSEA. This CDR3 is 13 amino acids long. The CDR3 DNA sequence: TGCAGCGTTGTTGAGACAGACAATGAAAAACTGTTTTTT. It translates to CSVVETDNEKLFF.

The gene calls are TRBV28 and TRBJ2-7; unclear D gene. There are 13 residues in the CDR3. V was cut by 5 bases and J by 1 base, with 9 bases left in between. Germline values: CDR1 MDHEN, CDR2 SYDVKM. The CDR3 is CASSRRRSYEQYF. The CDR3 bases are TGTGCCAGCAGTCGACGGCGGTCCTACGAGCAGTACTTC. Full variable domain (rest looked up from reference TRBV28 and TRBJ2-7): DVKVTQSSRYLVKRTGEKVFLECVQDMDHENMFWYRQDPGLGLRLIYFSYDVKMKEKGDIPEGYSVSREKKERFSLILESASTNQTSMYLCASSRRRSYEQYFGPGTRLTVT.

This rearrangement joins TRBV18 to TRBJ2-3; 11 bases map to TRBD2. J lost 2 bases, V lost 4 bases, and 5 bases had no gene match. Germline V gene sequence: CDR1 KGHSH, CDR2 LQKENI. The length of the CDR3 is 16 residues. CDR3 residues: CASSRLTSGATDTQYF. CDR3 nucleotide sequence: TGTGCCAGCTCACGTCTGACTAGCGGGGCCACAGATACGCAGTATTTT.

This chain connects TRBV7-2 to TRBJ2-3, with 12 nucleotides matching TRBD2. This CDR3 is built from 19 residues. Per germline, CDR1 SGHTA and CDR2 FQGNSA. Unmatched junction bases numbered 18, after V lost 5 bases and J lost 6 bases. CDR3 DNA sequence: TGTGCCAGCAGCGCCCAGTCCGTCCTTACTAGCGGGGGGCGGGATACGCAGTATTTT. Its translation: CASSAQSVLTSGGRDTQYF.

V usage is TRBV4-1 and J usage is TRBJ2-7; 7 nucleotides line up with TRBD1. CDR3 length equals 14 residues. V lost 4 bases to trimming and J lost 7 bases; unmatched junction nucleotides: 10. CDR1 is MGHRA, CDR2 YSYEKL, per germline. DNA of the CDR3: TGCGCCAGCAGCCCCCCGGGACAGCCGGGGGAGCAGTACTTC. Its translation: CASSPPGQPGEQYF.

The chain uses TRBV7-3 and TRBJ2-1, with TRBD1 matching 7 bases. The CDR3 is 17 amino acids. Germline assignment: CDR1 SGHTA and CDR2 FQGTGA. The V gene end was trimmed by 1 base and the J gene end by 4 bases; junction bases not matched to a gene: 10. The CDR3 DNA sequence: TGTGCCAGCAGCTTAAAGCGTGCAGGGGGTATGTACAATGAGCAGTTCTTC. Its protein is CASSLKRAGGMYNEQFF.